The 25 T cell receptor beta chains below all came from one sample that was sequenced in a study of regulatory T cells in long-lasting Graves disease. Construction of TCR beta libraries relied on iRepertoire HTBI primers and on Arm-PCR targeting CDR3 regions. A single record per CDR3 protein comes from TCRdb applying MiXCR to the multiplex PCR reads. The table has roughly 350,000 distinct CDR3 sequences, roughly 17% seen once; the top ten hold 20% to 25%. Time point in this sample: newly diagnosed GD, antithyroid drugs for less than 3 months. Researchers made the TCR library from RNA that was extracted from PBMCs. The data also belong to a second study, concerning T cells in Graves' hyperthyroidism and ophthalmopathy.

This sample comprised peripheral blood mononuclear cells (PBMCs), obtained at new diagnosis, from a patient treated with antithyroid drugs. These receptors all come from a woman aged 18 to 35 with Graves disease.

This clonotype was observed many times. The chain carries TRBV7-9 and TRBJ2-7; 9 positions match TRBD1. The V segment lost 5 bases and the J segment 2 bases; nucleotides outside the gene matches: 7. The CDR3 is 15 amino acids. Germline assignment: CDR1 SEHNR and CDR2 FQNEAQ (reference sequence). The CDR3 reads CASSHRGQGAYEQYF. The CDR3 region has the DNA TGTGCCAGCAGCCACAGGGGGCAAGGCGCCTACGAGCAGTACTTC.

This clonotype showed up just once. Possible read error: a much larger clone is one base away. The J gene is TRBJ1-2, the V gene TRBV5-1; no clear D gene. Per the germline V gene, CDR1 is SGHRS and CDR2 is YFSETQ. Trimming took 0 bases from V and 2 from J, leaving 11 bases between them. The CDR3 length is 15 residues. CDR3 sequence reads: CASSLAGSSNYGYTF. The CDR3 DNA follows: TGCGCCAGCAGCTTGGCCGGCAGTTCAAACTATGGCTACACCTTC. The full variable domain, with the rest looked up from reference TRBV5-1 and TRBJ1-2, is KAGVTQTPRYLIKTRGQQVTLSCSPISGHRSVSWYQQTPGQGLQFLFEYFSETQRNKGNFPGRFSGRQFSNSRSEMNVSTLELGDSALYLCASSLAGSSNYGYTFGSGTRLTVV.

On this clonotype itself: A much larger clone lies one base from this, so it may be a read error. The J gene is TRBJ1-1, the V gene TRBV5-1; 9 bases are shared with TRBD1. Per germline, CDR1 SGHRS and CDR2 YFSETQ. CDR3 length: 15 residues. The DNA for the CDR3 is TGCGCCAGCAGCCCGGATGGACAGGGGAACGCTGAAGCTTTCTTT. Amino acid sequence: CASSPDGQGNAEAFF.

This clonotype was counted between two and nine times. The chain employs TRBV9 and TRBJ2-1; 12 bases line up with TRBD2. Trimming removed 3 bases from V and 5 bases from J; junction bases left unmatched: 3. Germline CDR1 is SGDLS and CDR2 is YYNGEE. This CDR3 region has 15 residues. CDR3 sequence (DNA): TGTGCCAGCAGCGCCCGACTAGCGGGGGACAATGAGCAGTTCTTC. It specifies CASSARLAGDNEQFF.

Many counts were recorded for this clonotype. This chain links TRBV27 with TRBJ1-1, with no clear D. This CDR3 has 9 residues. Germline CDR1 MNHEY, CDR2 SMNVEV (reference sequence). V shed 1 base and J shed 10 bases, with 1 base lying between them. The CDR3 loop reads CASSLLAFF. CDR3 sequence (DNA): TGTGCCAGCAGTTTATTAGCTTTCTTT.

This clonotype was seen a few times. Since a much larger clone is just one base distant, this may be a read error. This sequence joins TRBV2 and TRBJ2-3; 12 bases are shared with TRBD2. From germline, CDR1 is SNHLY and CDR2 FYNNEI. The length of the CDR3 is 14 residues. The CDR3 DNA reads TGTGCCAGCAAACTAGCGGGGGGCACAGGTACGCAGTATTTT. Translated, it gives CASKLAGGTGTQYF.

This clonotype was counted ten times or more. The V gene is TRBV28, the J gene TRBJ2-7; possible D gene TRBD1, 6 bases. V dropped 3 bases and J dropped 0 bases, with 15 bases sitting between them. Germline-derived CDR1 and CDR2 are MDHEN and SYDVKM. The CDR3 is 16 residues long. The CDR3 DNA reads TGTGCCAGCAGTTTCCCCGGACAGCTAAGCTCCTACGAGCAGTACTTC. Translating it yields CASSFPGQLSSYEQYF.

With regard to this clonotype: A much larger clone is a single base away; this may be a read error. The V gene is TRBV4-2, the J gene TRBJ2-1; no definite D call. CDR3 length equals 15 residues. In germline, CDR1 is LGHNA, CDR2 YNFKEQ. The CDR3 protein is CASSQDRPVPETQCF. For the CDR3, the DNA is TGTGCCAGCAGCCAAGATCGTCCCGTGCCGGAGACCCAGTGCTTC.

Note on this clonotype: Being one base from a much bigger clone, this may be a read error. Without the conserved terminal phenylalanine or tryptophan, this CDR3 likely stems from a read error. This chain joins TRBV6-1 and TRBJ2-7, with D perhaps matching TRBD2 (6 bases). V was trimmed by 7 bases and J by 3 bases, leaving 16 bases between them. The V gene's germline CDR1 is MNHNS and CDR2 SASEGT. The CDR3 extends over 14 amino acids. CDR3 DNA sequence: TGTGCCAGCACCGGGGGAGAAAATCTCTACGAGCAGTACTCC. This encodes CASTGGENLYEQYS.

This clonotype was seen at least ten times. The V call is TRBV11-2, the J call TRBJ1-6, with a weak D call TRBD1 (5 bases). The CDR3 sequence is 14 residues long. Trimming took off 1 base at V and 10 bases at J, with 11 bases between the two ends. From germline, CDR1 is SGHAT and CDR2 FQNNGV. The CDR3 loop reads CASSLGRRDSPLHF. The CDR3 nucleotides read TGTGCCAGCAGCTTAGGACGCAGGGACTCACCCCTCCACTTT.

This clonotype came up many times. The chain joins TRBV30 to TRBJ2-2; 8 bases are shared with TRBD2. The CDR3 contains 15 residues. V trimming: 3 bases; J trimming: 5 bases; junction bases outside the gene matches: 8. Germline CDR1 reads GTSNPN; CDR2 reads SVGIG (reference sequence). The CDR3: CAWRAAGVGTGELFF. CDR3 DNA sequence: TGTGCCTGGAGGGCAGCGGGAGTCGGTACCGGGGAGCTGTTTTTT.

This clonotype was observed many times. The rearrangement links TRBV29-1 to TRBJ1-2; 10 nucleotides agree with TRBD1. The CDR3 is 14 residues long. Germline CDR1 and CDR2: SQVTM and ANQGSEA. The J segment lost 8 bases and the V segment lost 5 bases, leaving 11 bases of the junction unmatched. For the CDR3, the DNA is TGCAGCGTTTCTGACGGGACAGGGGCGGGGGGCTACACCTTC. Translated: CSVSDGTGAGGYTF.

This clonotype was recorded a few times. This rearrangement joins TRBV7-3 to TRBJ2-2, with 9 bases aligning to TRBD2. This CDR3 spans 17 amino acids. V gave up 5 bases and J gave up 3 bases; unmatched junction bases: 10. Germline V CDR1 and CDR2: SGHTA, FQGTGA. This chain's CDR3 is CASSQGRGGLDTGELFF. Here the CDR3 DNA reads TGTGCCAGCAGCCAGGGGCGGGGGGGCCTCGACACCGGGGAGCTGTTTTTT.

This clonotype was detected ten times or more. This chain links TRBV20-1 with TRBJ2-5, with 12 bases matching TRBD2. Germline trimming cut 6 bases from V and 0 bases from J; bases unmatched to any gene: 5. Per the germline V gene, CDR1 is DFQATT and CDR2 is SNEGSKA (reference sequence). This CDR3 is built from 15 residues. The CDR3 coding sequence is TGCAGTGCGCACGGACTAGCGGGATACCAAGAGACCCAGTACTTC. It is translated as CSAHGLAGYQETQYF.

The rearrangement uses TRBV10-2 and TRBJ2-2; D possibly corresponds to TRBD1 (6 bases). The length of the CDR3 is 14 residues. Trimming took 6 bases from V and 1 from J, leaving 9 bases between them. Germline assignment: CDR1 WSHSY and CDR2 SAAADI. DNA of the CDR3: TGCGCCAGCAGAAGACAGGAGAACACCGGGGAGCTGTTTTTT. As protein: CASRRQENTGELFF.

This clonotype was seen a few times. The V gene is TRBV24-1, the J gene TRBJ2-1, with D perhaps being TRBD1 or TRBD2 (7 bases each). This CDR3 region has 15 residues. Deletions cut 0 bases from V and 7 bases from J, with 12 bases between. From germline, CDR1 is KGHDR and CDR2 SFDVKD. The CDR3 DNA sequence: TGTGCCACCAGTGATTTGGCAGGGGGAGGGAATGAGCAGTTCTTC. This gives the protein CATSDLAGGGNEQFF.

The chain employs TRBV6-2 or TRBV6-3 and TRBJ2-5; unclear D gene. Germline lookup yields CDR1 MNHEY and CDR2 SVGEGT. V gave up 3 bases and J gave up 2 bases, with 10 bases separating them. CDR3 length: 14 amino acids. The CDR3 DNA follows: TGTGCCAGCAGTTATCTAGAAGAACAAGAGACCCAGTACTTC. It specifies CASSYLEEQETQYF.

This clonotype showed up many times. The rearrangement links TRBV7-2 to TRBJ2-5; D is perhaps TRBD1 (5 bases). Germline loops: CDR1 SGHTA, CDR2 FQGNSA. The CDR3 loop spans 15 amino acids. The V and J ends lost 3 bases and 0 bases respectively, with 11 bases between them. CDR3 coding DNA: TGTGCCAGCAGCTTGGGCAGGGCGTACCAAGAGACCCAGTACTTC. Its protein product is CASSLGRAYQETQYF.

This clonotype appeared many times. The chain links TRBV5-8 to TRBJ1-4; possibly TRBD1 for D (5 bases). The CDR3 is 16 residues long. Germline V gene data show CDR1 as SGHTS and CDR2 as YDEGEE. Trimming took 2 bases from V and 1 from J, leaving 12 bases between them. CDR3 in DNA: TGTGCCAGCAGCTTTTGGGGGATGGGAACTAATGAAAAACTGTTTTTT. Translating gives CASSFWGMGTNEKLFF.

The chain joins TRBV11-2 to TRBJ1-1; D is undetermined. Trimming pared 3 bases from V and 1 base from J, leaving 6 bases between. CDR3 length: 13 amino acids. The V gene's germline CDR1 is SGHAT and CDR2 FQNNGV. The CDR3 protein is CASSFFGNTEAFF. The CDR3, as DNA: TGTGCCAGCAGCTTTTTTGGGAACACTGAAGCTTTCTTT. Complete variable domain (other parts from reference TRBV11-2 and TRBJ1-1): EAGVAQSPRYKIIEKRQSVAFWCNPISGHATLYWYQQILGQGPKLLIQFQNNGVVDDSQLPKDRFSAERLKGVDSTLKIQPAKLEDSAVYLCASSFFGNTEAFFGQGTRLTVV.

At least ten counts were recorded for this clonotype. The V and J genes are TRBV30 and TRBJ1-3; D is undetermined. The CDR3 is 10 amino acids. With 1 base removed from V and 5 bases from J, the gap between germline ends came to 0 bases. Germline V CDR1 and CDR2: GTSNPN, SVGIG (reference sequence). The CDR3 DNA sequence: TGTGCCTGGAGTGGAAACACCATATATTTT. Amino acid sequence: CAWSGNTIYF. Using reference TRBV30 and TRBJ1-3 for the parts outside the CDR3, the full variable domain is SQTIHQWPATLVQPVGSPLSLECTVEGTSNPNLYWYRQAAGRGLQLLFYSVGIGQISSEVPQNLSASRPQDRQFILSSKKLLLSDSGFYLCAWSGNTIYFGEGSWLTVV.

In this sample, this clonotype turned up a few times. V gene TRBV6-1 combines with J gene TRBJ2-2; 7 positions match TRBD1. The germline gives CDR1 MNHNS, CDR2 SASEGT. Germline trimming cut 3 bases from V and 7 bases from J; bases unmatched to any gene: 2. This CDR3 region has 13 residues. The CDR3 DNA follows: TGTGCCAGCAGTGACAGGGGGAGCGGGGAGCTGTTTTTT. It codes for CASSDRGSGELFF.

A few counts support this clonotype. This chain links TRBV7-6 with TRBJ1-4; D may be TRBD1 (5 bases). Trimming shortened V by 2 bases and J by 4 bases, and 17 bases separated the two germline ends. Germline V gene sequence: CDR1 SGHVS, CDR2 FNYEAQ. The CDR3 extends over 17 amino acids. The CDR3 loop is CASSLIRPTGGNEKLFF. The CDR3 region has the DNA TGTGCCAGCAGCTTAATACGTCCAACCGGGGGTAATGAAAAACTGTTTTTT.

This clonotype was picked up a small number of times. V usage is TRBV6-1 and J usage is TRBJ2-2; possibly TRBD1 for D (6 bases). V was pared by 6 bases and J by 2 bases, with 13 bases between. Germline V CDR1 and CDR2: MNHNS, SASEGT. This CDR3 contains 15 residues. The DNA for the CDR3 is TGTGCCAGCAGAATATTGGGACACAACACCGGGGAGCTGTTTTTT. As protein: CASRILGHNTGELFF.

V and J are TRBV29-1 and TRBJ2-3; possible D gene TRBD2, 5 bases. V was shortened by 8 bases and J by 1 base, with 7 bases between the two germline ends. This CDR3 contains 11 residues. Germline values: CDR1 SQVTM, CDR2 ANQGSEA. CDR3 residues: CSLGGTDTQYF. CDR3 in DNA: TGCAGCCTCGGGGGCACAGATACGCAGTATTTT.